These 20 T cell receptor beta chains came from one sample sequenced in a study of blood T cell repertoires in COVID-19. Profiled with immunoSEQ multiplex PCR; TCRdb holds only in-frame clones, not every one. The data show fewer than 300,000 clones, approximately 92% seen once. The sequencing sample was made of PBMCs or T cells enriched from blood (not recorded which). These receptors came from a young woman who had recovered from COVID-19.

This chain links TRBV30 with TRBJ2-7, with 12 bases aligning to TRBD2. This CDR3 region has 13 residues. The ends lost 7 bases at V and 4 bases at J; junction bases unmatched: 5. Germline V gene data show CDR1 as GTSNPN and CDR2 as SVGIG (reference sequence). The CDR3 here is CALTSGRGYEQYF. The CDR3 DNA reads TGTGCCTTGACTAGCGGGAGAGGATACGAGCAGTACTTC.

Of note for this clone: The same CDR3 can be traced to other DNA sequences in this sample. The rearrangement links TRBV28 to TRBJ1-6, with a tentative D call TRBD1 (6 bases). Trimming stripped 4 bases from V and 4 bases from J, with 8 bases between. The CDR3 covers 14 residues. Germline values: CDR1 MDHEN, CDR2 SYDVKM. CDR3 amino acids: CASSSGQYNSPLHF. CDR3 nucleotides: TGTGCCAGCAGTTCGGGACAATATAATTCACCCCTCCACTTT.

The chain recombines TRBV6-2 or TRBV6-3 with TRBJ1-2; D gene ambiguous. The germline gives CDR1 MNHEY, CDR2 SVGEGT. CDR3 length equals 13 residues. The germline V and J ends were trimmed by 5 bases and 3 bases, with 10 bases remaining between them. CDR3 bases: TGTGCCAGCAGTCAAAGCGGAGACTATGGCTACACCTTC. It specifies CASSQSGDYGYTF.

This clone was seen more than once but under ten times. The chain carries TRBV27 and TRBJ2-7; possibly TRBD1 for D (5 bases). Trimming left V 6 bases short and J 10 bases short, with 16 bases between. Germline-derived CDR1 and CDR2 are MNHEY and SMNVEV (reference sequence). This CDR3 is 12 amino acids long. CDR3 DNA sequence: TGTGCCAGCAGCCGCGGACAAGGCCCCCAGTACTTC. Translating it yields CASSRGQGPQYF.

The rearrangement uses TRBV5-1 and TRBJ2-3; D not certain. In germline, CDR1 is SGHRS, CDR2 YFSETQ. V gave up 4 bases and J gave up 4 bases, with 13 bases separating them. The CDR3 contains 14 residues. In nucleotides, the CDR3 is TGCGCCAGCAGCAATGACCTCGGGTCAGATACGCAGTATTTT. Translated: CASSNDLGSDTQYF.

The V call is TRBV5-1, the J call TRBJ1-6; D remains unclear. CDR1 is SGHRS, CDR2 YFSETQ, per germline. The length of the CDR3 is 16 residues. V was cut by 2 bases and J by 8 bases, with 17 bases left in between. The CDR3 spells CASSFQEVRDHSPLHF. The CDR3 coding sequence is TGCGCCAGCAGCTTCCAAGAAGTCCGGGATCATTCACCCCTCCACTTT.

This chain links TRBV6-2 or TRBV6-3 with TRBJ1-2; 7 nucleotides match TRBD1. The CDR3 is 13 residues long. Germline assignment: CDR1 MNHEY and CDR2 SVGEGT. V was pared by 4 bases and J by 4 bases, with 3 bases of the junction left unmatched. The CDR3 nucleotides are TGTGCCAGCAGTTCATGGGACAGCTATGGCTACACCTTC. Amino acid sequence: CASSSWDSYGYTF.

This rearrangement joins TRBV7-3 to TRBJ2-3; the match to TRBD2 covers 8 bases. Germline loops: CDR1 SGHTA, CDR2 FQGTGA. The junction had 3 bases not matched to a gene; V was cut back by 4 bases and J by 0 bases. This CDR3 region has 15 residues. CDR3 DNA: TGTGCCAGCAGCTCTAGCGGGTCTAGCACAGATACGCAGTATTTT. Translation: CASSSSGSSTDTQYF.

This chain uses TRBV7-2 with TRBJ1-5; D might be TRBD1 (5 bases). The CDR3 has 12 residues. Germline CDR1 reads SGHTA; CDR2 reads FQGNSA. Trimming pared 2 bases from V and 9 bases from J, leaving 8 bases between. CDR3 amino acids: CASSLRTGPQHF. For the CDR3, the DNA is TGTGCCAGCAGCTTAAGAACAGGGCCCCAGCATTTT.

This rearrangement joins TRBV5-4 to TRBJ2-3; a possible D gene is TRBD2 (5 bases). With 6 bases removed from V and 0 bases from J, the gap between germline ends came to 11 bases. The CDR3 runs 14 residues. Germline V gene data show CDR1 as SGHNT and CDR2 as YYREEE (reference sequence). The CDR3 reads CASTSGTSTDTQYF. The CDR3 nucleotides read TGTGCCAGCACGAGCGGTACCAGCACAGATACGCAGTATTTT.

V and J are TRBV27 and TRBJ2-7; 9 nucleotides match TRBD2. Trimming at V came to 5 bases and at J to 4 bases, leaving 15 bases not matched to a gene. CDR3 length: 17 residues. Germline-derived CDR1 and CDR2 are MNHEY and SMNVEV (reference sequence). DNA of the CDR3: TGTGCCAGCAGTCCAATCTCCATAGCGGGAGTGATTTACGAGCAGTACTTC. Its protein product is CASSPISIAGVIYEQYF.

DNA of the CDR3: TGTGCCAGCAGAGATGCGACAGGGAGGAACACCATATATTTT. Encoded protein: CASRDATGRNTIYF. V usage is TRBV6-5 and J usage is TRBJ1-3; TRBD1 matches at 7 bases. This CDR3 has 14 amino acids. V was clipped by 6 bases and J by 7 bases; unmatched bases: 9. Germline CDR1 is MNHEY and CDR2 is SVGAGI.

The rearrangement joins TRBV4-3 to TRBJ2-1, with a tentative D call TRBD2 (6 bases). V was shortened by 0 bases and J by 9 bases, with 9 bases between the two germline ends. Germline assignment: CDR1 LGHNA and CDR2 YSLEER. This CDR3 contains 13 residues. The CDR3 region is CASSQELAGEQFF. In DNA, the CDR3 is TGCGCCAGCAGCCAAGAACTAGCAGGTGAGCAGTTCTTC.

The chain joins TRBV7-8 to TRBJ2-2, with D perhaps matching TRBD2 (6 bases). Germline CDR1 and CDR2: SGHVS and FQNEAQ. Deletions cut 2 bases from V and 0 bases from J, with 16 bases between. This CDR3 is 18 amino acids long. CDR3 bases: TGTGCCAGCAGCTTATTAGGCGGGACCTCGGCGAACACCGGGGAGCTGTTTTTT. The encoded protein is CASSLLGGTSANTGELFF. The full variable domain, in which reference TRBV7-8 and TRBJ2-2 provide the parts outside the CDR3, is GAGVSQSPRYKVAKRGQDVALRCDPISGHVSLFWYQQALGQGPEFLTYFQNEAQLDKSGLPSDRFFAERPEGSVSTLKIQRTQQEDSAVYLCASSLLGGTSANTGELFFGEGSRLTVL.

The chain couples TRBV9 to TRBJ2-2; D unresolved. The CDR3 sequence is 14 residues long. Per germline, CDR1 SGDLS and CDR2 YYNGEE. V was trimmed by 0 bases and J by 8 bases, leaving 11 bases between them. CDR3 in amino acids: CASSVGTQSGELFF. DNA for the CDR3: TGTGCCAGCAGCGTAGGAACTCAAAGTGGGGAGCTGTTTTTT.

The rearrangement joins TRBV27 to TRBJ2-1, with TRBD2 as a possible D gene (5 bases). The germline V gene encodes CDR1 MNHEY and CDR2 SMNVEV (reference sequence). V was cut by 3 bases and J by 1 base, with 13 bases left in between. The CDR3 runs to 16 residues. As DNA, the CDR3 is TGTGCCAGCAGTTTGACGGGAAGGTCATCCTACAATGAGCAGTTCTTC. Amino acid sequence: CASSLTGRSSYNEQFF.

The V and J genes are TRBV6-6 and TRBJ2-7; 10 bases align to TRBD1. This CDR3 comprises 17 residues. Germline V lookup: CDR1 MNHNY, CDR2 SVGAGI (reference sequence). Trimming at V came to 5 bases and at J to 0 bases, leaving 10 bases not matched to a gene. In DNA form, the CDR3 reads TGTGCCAGCAGTCCTGCCCACCGGGACAGGGGCTCCTACGAGCAGTACTTC. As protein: CASSPAHRDRGSYEQYF.

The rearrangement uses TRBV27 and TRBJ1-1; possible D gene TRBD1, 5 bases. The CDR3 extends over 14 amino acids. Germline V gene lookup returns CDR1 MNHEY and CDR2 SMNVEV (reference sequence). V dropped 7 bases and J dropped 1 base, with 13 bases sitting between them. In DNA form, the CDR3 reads TGTGCCAGCATTCTTTATCAGGGGAACACTGAAGCTTTCTTT. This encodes CASILYQGNTEAFF.

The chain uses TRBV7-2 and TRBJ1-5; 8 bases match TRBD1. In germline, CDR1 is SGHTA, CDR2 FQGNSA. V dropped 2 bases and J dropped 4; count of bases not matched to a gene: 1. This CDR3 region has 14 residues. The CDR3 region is CASSLNRGNQPQHF. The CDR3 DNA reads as TGTGCCAGCAGCTTAAACAGGGGGAATCAGCCCCAGCATTTT.

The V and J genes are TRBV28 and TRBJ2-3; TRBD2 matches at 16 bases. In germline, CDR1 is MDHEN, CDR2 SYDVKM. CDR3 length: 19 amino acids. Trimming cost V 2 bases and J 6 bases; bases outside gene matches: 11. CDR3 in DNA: TGTGCCAGCAGTTTAAGGCCGGGACTAGCGGGAGGGCCGGGGGATACGCAGTATTTT. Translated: CASSLRPGLAGGPGDTQYF.